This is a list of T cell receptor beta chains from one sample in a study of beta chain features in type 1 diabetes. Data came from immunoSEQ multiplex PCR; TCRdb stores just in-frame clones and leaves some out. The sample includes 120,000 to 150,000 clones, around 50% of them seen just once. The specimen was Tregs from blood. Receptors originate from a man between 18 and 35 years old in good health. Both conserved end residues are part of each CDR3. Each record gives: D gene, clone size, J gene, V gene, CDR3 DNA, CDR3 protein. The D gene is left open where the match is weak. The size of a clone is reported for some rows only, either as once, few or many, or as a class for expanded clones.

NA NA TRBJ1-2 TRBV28 TGTGCCAGCACCTCCCCGGGACACACGGAGGGCTACACCTTC CASTSPGHTEGYTF
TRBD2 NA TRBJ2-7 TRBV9 TGTGCCAGCAGCGTAGAGGGGACTAGCGTATCCTACGAGCAGTACTTC CASSVEGTSVSYEQYF
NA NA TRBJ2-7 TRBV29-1 TGCAGCGTTGCACGGAGCTCCTACGAGCAGTACTTC CSVARSSYEQYF
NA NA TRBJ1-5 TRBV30 TGTGCCTGGAGTGTAGGCAGGGTCGGTCAGCCCCAGCATTTT CAWSVGRVGQPQHF
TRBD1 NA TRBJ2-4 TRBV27 TGTGCCAGCAGTGGGACAGGGAAGAACATTCAGTACTTC CASSGTGKNIQYF
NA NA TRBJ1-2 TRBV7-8 TGTGCCAGCAGCCCGAGGTGGGGGCTTAACTATGGCTACACCTTC CASSPRWGLNYGYTF
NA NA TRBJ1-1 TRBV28 TGTGCCAGCGGGGGGGGGCGTATTGAAGCTTTCTTT CASGGGRIEAFF
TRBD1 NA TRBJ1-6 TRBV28 TGTGCCAGCAGTACAGGGGTTTCACCCCTCCACTTT CASSTGVSPLHF
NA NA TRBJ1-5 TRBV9 TGTGCCAGCAGCCGAGGAGCCTCTAGCAATCAGCCCCAGCATTTT CASSRGASSNQPQHF
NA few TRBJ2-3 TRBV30 TGTGCCGGGGACAGGGCGGGGGGAAACACAGATACGCAGTATTTT CAGDRAGGNTDTQYF
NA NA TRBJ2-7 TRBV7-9 TGTGCCAGCAGGGCGGGACAGTACTACGAGCAGTACTTC CASRAGQYYEQYF
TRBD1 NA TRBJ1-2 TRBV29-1 TGCAGCGTTGAAGATGGGACAGCCCTTGGGTATGGCTACACCTTC CSVEDGTALGYGYTF
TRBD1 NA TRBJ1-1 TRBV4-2 TGTGCCAGCAGCCTAGACAGGGGGAACACTGAAGCTTTCTTT CASSLDRGNTEAFF
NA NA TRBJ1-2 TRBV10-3 TGTGCCATCAGTGACAGTGCCATTTTTGGCTACACCTTC CAISDSAIFGYTF
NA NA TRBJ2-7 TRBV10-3 TGTGCCATCAGTGAGCAGGGGACCTCCTACGAGCAGTACTTC CAISEQGTSYEQYF
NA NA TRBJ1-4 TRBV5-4 TGTGCCAGCAGCTTTAACGTTATTGGAGCCACCGCCGGAAAACTGTTTTTT CASSFNVIGATAGKLFF
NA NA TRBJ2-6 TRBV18 TGTGCCAGCTCGCAAACAGGGACTGGGGCCAACGTCCTGACTTTC CASSQTGTGANVLTF
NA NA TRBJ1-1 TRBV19 TGTGCCACCCGAAGAAAGGCGGACACTGAAGCTTTCTTT CATRRKADTEAFF
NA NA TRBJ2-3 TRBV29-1 TGCAGCGTTGATGAACAGGGAACAGATACGCAGTATTTT CSVDEQGTDTQYF
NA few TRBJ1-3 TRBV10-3 TGTGCCATCAGTGACAGCTCTGGAAACACCATATATTTT CAISDSSGNTIYF
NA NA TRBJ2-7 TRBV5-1 TGCGCCAGCAGCTTGGATTCGGCGGGCTACTCCTACGAGCAGTACTTC CASSLDSAGYSYEQYF
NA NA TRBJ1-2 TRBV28 TGTGCCAGCAGTTGGGGCGGCAGCTTCTATGGCTACACCTTC CASSWGGSFYGYTF
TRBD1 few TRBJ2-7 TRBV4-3 TGCGCCAGCAGCCAAAACAGGGGGCTCTACGAGCAGTACTTC CASSQNRGLYEQYF
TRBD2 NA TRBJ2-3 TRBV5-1 TGCGCCAGCAGCCGAATTCCGGGACTGGCGGGAGGGCCGGTCACAGATACGCAGTATTTT CASSRIPGLAGGPVTDTQYF
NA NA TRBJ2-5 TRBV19 TGTGCCAGTAGCGCTAGCGCCACATTGGAGACCCAGTACTTC CASSASATLETQYF
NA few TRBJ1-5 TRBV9 TGTGCCAGCAGCGTAGATCTCAGGCGGGATCAGCCCCAGCATTTT CASSVDLRRDQPQHF
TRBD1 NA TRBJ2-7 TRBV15 TGTGCCACCAGCGTAACGACAGGGGGACACTACGAGCAGTACTTC CATSVTTGGHYEQYF
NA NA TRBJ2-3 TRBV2 TGTGCCAGCAATCTGGGTAGGAGTTGGGGCACAGATACGCAGTATTTT CASNLGRSWGTDTQYF
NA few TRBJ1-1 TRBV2 TGTGCCAGCAGGCCAGACAGATACACTGAAGCTTTCTTT CASRPDRYTEAFF
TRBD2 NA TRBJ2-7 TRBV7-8 TGTGCCAGCAGCCCCCGGGGGGGTAGCTCCTACGAGCAGTACTTC CASSPRGGSSYEQYF
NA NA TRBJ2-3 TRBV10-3 TGTGCCATCAGTGATGCAGGGTCGAGCACAGATACGCAGTATTTT CAISDAGSSTDTQYF
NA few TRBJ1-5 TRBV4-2 TGTGCCAGCAGCCAAGTCGGCCTAGATCAGCCCCAGCATTTT CASSQVGLDQPQHF
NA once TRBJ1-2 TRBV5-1 TGCGCCAGCAGCTTCGGCGGTGCTAACTATGGCTACACCTTC CASSFGGANYGYTF
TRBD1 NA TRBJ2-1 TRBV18 TGTGCCAGCTCACCACCGAGGGGGCGGGTCTCCTACAATGAGCAGTTCTTC CASSPPRGRVSYNEQFF
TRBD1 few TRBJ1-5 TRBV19 TGTGCCAGTAGTGATCGGTTTTCCGGGACAGGGAGGAGGTATAGCAATCAGCCCCAGCATTTT CASSDRFSGTGRRYSNQPQHF
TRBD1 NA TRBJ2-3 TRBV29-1 TGCAGCTTACGTACAGGGGTTCAAACAGATACGCAGTATTTT CSLRTGVQTDTQYF
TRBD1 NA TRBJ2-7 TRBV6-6 TGTGCCAGCAGTGCGACAGGGGAAGGCGAGCAGTACTTC CASSATGEGEQYF
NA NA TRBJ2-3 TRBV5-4 TGTGCCAGCAGCCCGGCGGGACTCCGCACAGATACGCAGTATTTT CASSPAGLRTDTQYF
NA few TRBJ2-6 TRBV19 TGTGCCAGTAGTCCAGCCGGGGTCTCTGGGGCCAACGTCCTGACTTTC CASSPAGVSGANVLTF
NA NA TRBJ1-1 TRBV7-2 TGTGCCAGCAGCTTAGGTCTTTGGAACACTGAAGCTTTCTTT CASSLGLWNTEAFF
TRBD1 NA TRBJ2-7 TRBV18 TGTGCCAGCTCACCCGTAACAGGGGGCGAGCAGTACTTC CASSPVTGGEQYF
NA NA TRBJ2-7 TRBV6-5 TGTGCCAGCAGTAAAGACAGATCCTACGAGCAGTACTTC CASSKDRSYEQYF
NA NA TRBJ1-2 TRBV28 TGTGCCAGCAGTGAGCTCCAGGGGTATGGCTACACCTTC CASSELQGYGYTF
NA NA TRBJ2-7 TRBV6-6 TGTGCCAGCAGCCGTCAGACTATTGACAACGAGCAGTACTTC CASSRQTIDNEQYF
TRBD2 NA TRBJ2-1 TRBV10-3 TGTGCCATCACCGTGACTAGCAGATACTCCTACAATGAGCAGTTCTTC CAITVTSRYSYNEQFF
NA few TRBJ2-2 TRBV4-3 TGCGCCAGCAGCCAGGCTCTTCCCGGGATGGGAACCGGGGAGCTGTTTTTT CASSQALPGMGTGELFF
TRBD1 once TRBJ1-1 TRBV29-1 TGCAGCGTGGCGGACAGGTTCTTCACTGAAGCTTTCTTT CSVADRFFTEAFF
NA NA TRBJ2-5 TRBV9 TGTGCCAGCAGCGAACGCCTAGGATGGGAGACCCAGTACTTC CASSERLGWETQYF
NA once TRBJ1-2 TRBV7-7 TGTGCTAGCAGCCCACATATAGGGAGGTCACAGGAGGAGAGTGGCTATGGCTACACCTTC CASSPHIGRSQEESGYGYTF
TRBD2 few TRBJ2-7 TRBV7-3 TGTGCCAGCAGCCGTACAGCGGGAGAGCAGTACTTC CASSRTAGEQYF
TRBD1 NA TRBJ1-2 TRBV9 TGTGCCAGCAGCGCACGTCGGACAGGGGGCATCTATGGCTACACCTTC CASSARRTGGIYGYTF
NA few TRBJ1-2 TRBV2 TGTGCCAGCAGTGCACCAGGGACAAACTATGGCTACACCTTC CASSAPGTNYGYTF
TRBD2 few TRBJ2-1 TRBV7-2 TGTGCCAGCAAGGGACTATCACCCCGCAATGAGCAGTTCTTC CASKGLSPRNEQFF
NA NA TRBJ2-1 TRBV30 TGTGCCTGGAGTCTCACAGGTGTCAATGAGCAGTTCTTC CAWSLTGVNEQFF
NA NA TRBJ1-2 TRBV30 TGTGCCTGGAGCAGATTTGGCAGCTATGGCTACACCTTC CAWSRFGSYGYTF
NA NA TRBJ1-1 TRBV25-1 TGTGCCAGCGGTGGACACACGAACACTGAAGCTTTCTTT CASGGHTNTEAFF
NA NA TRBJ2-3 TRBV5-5 TGTGCCAGCAGCCCAAGTAGACAGTCAGATACGCAGTATTTT CASSPSRQSDTQYF
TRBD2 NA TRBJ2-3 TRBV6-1 TGTGCCACCGGGAGGGTCACAGATACGCAGTATTTT CATGRVTDTQYF
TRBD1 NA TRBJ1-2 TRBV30 TGTGCCTGGAGCCCCACAGGGGGTGGCTACACCTTC CAWSPTGGGYTF
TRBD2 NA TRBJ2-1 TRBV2 TGTGCCAGCATAGCGGGAAGCTCCTACAATGAGCAGTTCTTC CASIAGSSYNEQFF